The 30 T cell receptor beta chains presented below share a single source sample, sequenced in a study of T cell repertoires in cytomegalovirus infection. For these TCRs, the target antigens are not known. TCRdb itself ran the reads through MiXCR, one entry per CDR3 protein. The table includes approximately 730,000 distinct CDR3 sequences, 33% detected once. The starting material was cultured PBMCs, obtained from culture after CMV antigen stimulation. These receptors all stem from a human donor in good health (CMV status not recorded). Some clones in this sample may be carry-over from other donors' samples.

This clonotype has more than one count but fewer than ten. The DNA of the CDR3 is TGCGCCAGCAGACGATCCAGAGAAGAGACCCAGTACTTC. Amino acids: CASRRSREETQYF. This chain links TRBV5-1 with TRBJ2-5; D is ambiguous. Germline CDR1 SGHRS, CDR2 YFSETQ. V lost 5 bases and J 3 bases, leaving 11 bases between the germline ends. The CDR3 runs 13 residues.

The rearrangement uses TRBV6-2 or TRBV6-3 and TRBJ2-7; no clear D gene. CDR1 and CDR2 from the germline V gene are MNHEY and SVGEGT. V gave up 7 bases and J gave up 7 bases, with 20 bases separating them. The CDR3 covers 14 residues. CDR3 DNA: TGTGCCAGCACCACCAGGCTGGGCGGCTGGGAGCAGTACTTC. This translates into CASTTRLGGWEQYF.

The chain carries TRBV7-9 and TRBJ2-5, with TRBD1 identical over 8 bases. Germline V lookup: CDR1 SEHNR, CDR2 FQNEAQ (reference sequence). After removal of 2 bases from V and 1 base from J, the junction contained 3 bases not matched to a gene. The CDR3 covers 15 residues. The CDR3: CASSLPTGVQETQYF. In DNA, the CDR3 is TGTGCCAGCAGCTTACCGACAGGGGTCCAAGAGACCCAGTACTTC.

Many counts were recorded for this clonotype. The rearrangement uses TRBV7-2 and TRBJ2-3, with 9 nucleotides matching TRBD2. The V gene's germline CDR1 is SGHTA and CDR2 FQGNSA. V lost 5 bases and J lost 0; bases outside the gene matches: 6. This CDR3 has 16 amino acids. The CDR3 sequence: CASSSTTSGSTDTQYF. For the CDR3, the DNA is TGTGCCAGCAGCAGTACGACTAGCGGAAGCACAGATACGCAGTATTTT. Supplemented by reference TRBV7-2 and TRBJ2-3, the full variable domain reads GAGVSQSPSNKVTEKGKDVELRCDPISGHTALYWYRQSLGQGLEFLIYFQGNSAPDKSGLPSDRFSAERTGGSVSTLTIQRTQQEDSAVYLCASSSTTSGSTDTQYFGPGTRLTVL.

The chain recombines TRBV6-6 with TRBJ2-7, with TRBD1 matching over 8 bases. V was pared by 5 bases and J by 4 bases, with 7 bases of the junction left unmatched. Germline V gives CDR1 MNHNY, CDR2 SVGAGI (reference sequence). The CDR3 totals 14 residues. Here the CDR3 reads CASSRDRSKYEQYF. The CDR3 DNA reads TGTGCCAGCAGTCGGGACAGGTCCAAATACGAGCAGTACTTC.

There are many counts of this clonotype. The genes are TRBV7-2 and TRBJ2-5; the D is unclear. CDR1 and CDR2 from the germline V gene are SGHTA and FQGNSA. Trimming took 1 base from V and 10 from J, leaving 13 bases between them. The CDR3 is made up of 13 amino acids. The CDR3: CASSLGPTVDQYF. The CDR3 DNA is TGTGCCAGCAGCTTAGGACCGACGGTGGACCAGTACTTC. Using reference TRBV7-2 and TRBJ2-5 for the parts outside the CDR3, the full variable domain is GAGVSQSPSNKVTEKGKDVELRCDPISGHTALYWYRQSLGQGLEFLIYFQGNSAPDKSGLPSDRFSAERTGGSVSTLTIQRTQQEDSAVYLCASSLGPTVDQYFGPGTRLLVL.

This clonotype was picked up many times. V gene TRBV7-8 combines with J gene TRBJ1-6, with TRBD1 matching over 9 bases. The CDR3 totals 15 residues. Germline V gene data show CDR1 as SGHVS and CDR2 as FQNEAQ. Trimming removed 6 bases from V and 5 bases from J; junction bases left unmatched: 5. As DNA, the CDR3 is TGTGCCAGCAGTTTACGGACAGGGGATAATTCACCCCTCCACTTT. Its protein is CASSLRTGDNSPLHF.

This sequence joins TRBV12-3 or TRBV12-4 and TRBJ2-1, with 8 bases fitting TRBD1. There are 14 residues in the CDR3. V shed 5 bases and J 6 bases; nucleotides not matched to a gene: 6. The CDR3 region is CASSRGDRTNEQFF. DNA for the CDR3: TGTGCCAGCAGTCGAGGGGACAGGACCAATGAGCAGTTCTTC.

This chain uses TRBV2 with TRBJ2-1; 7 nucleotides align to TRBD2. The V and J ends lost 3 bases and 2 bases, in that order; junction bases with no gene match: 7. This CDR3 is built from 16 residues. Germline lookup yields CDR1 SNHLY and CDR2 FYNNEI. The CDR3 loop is CASSDRSGGAYNEQFF. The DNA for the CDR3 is TGTGCCAGCAGTGATCGGTCGGGGGGAGCCTACAATGAGCAGTTCTTC. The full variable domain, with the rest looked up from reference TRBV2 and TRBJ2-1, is EPEVTQTPSHQVTQMGQEVILRCVPISNHLYFYWYRQILGQKVEFLVSFYNNEISEKSEIFDDQFSVERPDGSNFTLKIRSTKLEDSAMYFCASSDRSGGAYNEQFFGPGTRLTVL.

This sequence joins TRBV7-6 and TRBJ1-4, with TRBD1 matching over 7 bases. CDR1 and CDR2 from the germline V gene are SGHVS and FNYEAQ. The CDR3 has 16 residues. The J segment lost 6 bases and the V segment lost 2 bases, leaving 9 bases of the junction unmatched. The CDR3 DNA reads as TGTGCCAGCAGCTTAAGAGGGGGCGGCATGGATGAAAAACTGTTTTTT. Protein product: CASSLRGGGMDEKLFF.

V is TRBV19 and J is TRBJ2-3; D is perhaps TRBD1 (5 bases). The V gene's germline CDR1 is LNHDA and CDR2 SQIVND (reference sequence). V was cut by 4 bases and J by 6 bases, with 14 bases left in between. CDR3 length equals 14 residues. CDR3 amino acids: CASSTRTPEDTQYF. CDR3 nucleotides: TGTGCCAGTAGTACGAGGACACCCGAGGATACGCAGTATTTT.

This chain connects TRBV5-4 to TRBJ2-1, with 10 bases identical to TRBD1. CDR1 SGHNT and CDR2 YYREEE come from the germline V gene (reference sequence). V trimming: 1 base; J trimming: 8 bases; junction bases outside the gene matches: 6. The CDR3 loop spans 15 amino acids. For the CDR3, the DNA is TGTGCCAGCAGCTTGAGACAGGGGGCGCACGATGAGCAGTTCTTC. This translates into CASSLRQGAHDEQFF.

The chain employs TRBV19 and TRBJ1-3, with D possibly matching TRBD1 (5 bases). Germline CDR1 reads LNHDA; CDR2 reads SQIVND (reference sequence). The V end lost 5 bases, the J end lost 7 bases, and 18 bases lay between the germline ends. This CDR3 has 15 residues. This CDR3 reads CASSSRTPGGNTIYF. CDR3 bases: TGTGCCAGTAGTTCACGGACACCAGGAGGGAACACCATATATTTT.

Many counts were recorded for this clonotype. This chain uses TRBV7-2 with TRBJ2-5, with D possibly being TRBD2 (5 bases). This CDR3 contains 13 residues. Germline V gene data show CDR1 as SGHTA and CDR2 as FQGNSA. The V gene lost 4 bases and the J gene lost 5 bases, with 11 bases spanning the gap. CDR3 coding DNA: TGTGCCAGCAGCTCCTCCGAGGGTGAGACCCAGTACTTC. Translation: CASSSSEGETQYF.

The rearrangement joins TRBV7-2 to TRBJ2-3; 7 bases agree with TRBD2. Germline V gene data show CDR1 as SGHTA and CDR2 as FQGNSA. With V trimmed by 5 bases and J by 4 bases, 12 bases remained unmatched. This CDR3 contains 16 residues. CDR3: CASSAISREDSDTQYF. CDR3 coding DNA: TGTGCCAGCAGCGCTATCTCACGGGAGGATTCAGATACGCAGTATTTT. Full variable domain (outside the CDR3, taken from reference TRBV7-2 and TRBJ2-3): GAGVSQSPSNKVTEKGKDVELRCDPISGHTALYWYRQSLGQGLEFLIYFQGNSAPDKSGLPSDRFSAERTGGSVSTLTIQRTQQEDSAVYLCASSAISREDSDTQYFGPGTRLTVL.

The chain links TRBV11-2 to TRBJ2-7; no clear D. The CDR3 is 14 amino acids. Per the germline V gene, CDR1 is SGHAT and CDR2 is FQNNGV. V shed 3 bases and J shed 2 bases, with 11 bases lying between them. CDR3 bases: TGTGCCAGCAGCTTCAGACTGGGGACCTACGAGCAGTACTTC. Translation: CASSFRLGTYEQYF. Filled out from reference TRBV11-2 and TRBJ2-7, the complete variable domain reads EAGVAQSPRYKIIEKRQSVAFWCNPISGHATLYWYQQILGQGPKLLIQFQNNGVVDDSQLPKDRFSAERLKGVDSTLKIQPAKLEDSAVYLCASSFRLGTYEQYFGPGTRLTVT.

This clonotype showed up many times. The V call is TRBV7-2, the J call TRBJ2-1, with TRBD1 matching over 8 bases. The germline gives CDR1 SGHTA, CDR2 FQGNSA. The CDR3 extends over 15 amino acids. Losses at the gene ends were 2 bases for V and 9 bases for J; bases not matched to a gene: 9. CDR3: CASSLFQGAATEQFF. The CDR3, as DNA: TGTGCCAGCAGCTTATTCCAGGGGGCGGCTACTGAGCAGTTCTTC.

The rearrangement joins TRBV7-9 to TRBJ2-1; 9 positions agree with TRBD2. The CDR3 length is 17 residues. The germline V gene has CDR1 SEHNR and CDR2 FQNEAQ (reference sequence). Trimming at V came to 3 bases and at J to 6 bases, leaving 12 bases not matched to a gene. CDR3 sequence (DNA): TGTGCCAGCAGCTTGGGACTAGCCCAATCAACGGGCAATGAGCAGTTCTTC. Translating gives CASSLGLAQSTGNEQFF.

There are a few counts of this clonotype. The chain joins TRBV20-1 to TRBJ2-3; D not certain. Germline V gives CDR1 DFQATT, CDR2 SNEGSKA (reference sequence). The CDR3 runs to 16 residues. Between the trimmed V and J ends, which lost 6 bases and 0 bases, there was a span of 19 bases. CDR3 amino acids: CSAPSLKGPSTDTQYF. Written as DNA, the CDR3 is TGCAGTGCCCCCTCCCTAAAGGGCCCTAGCACAGATACGCAGTATTTT.

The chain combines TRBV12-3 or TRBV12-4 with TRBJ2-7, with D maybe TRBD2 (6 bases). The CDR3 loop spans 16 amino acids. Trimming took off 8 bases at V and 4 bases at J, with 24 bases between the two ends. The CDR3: CASPPPPGAGRYEQYF. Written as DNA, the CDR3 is TGTGCCAGCCCGCCCCCCCCAGGCGCGGGGCGGTACGAGCAGTACTTC.

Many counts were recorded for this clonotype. The CDR3 DNA follows: TGTGCCAGCAGCTTTGGGGACATAGTTTTGACTGAAGCTTTCTTT. Protein product: CASSFGDIVLTEAFF. The chain links TRBV7-2 to TRBJ1-1; the D gene is possibly TRBD1 (6 bases). The CDR3 is 15 amino acids. V was trimmed by 3 bases and J by 5 bases, leaving 16 bases between them. Germline V gene data show CDR1 as SGHTA and CDR2 as FQGNSA. The whole variable domain, remainder taken from reference TRBV7-2 and TRBJ1-1, is GAGVSQSPSNKVTEKGKDVELRCDPISGHTALYWYRQSLGQGLEFLIYFQGNSAPDKSGLPSDRFSAERTGGSVSTLTIQRTQQEDSAVYLCASSFGDIVLTEAFFGQGTRLTVV.

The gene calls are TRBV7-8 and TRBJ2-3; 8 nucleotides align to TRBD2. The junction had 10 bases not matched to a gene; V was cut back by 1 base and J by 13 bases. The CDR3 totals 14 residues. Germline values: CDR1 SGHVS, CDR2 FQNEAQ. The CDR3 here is CASSLGASGRLKYF. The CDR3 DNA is TGTGCCAGCAGCTTAGGGGCTAGCGGGCGACTCAAGTATTTT. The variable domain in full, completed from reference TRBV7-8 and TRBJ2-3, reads GAGVSQSPRYKVAKRGQDVALRCDPISGHVSLFWYQQALGQGPEFLTYFQNEAQLDKSGLPSDRFFAERPEGSVSTLKIQRTQQEDSAVYLCASSLGASGRLKYFGPGTRLTVL.

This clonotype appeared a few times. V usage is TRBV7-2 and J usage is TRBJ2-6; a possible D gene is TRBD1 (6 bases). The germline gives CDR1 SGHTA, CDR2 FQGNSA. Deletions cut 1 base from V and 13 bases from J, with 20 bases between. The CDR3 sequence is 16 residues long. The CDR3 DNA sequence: TGTGCCAGCAGCTTAGGGGTGTGGACAGCCCCTGTTGTCCTGACTTTC. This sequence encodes CASSLGVWTAPVVLTF.

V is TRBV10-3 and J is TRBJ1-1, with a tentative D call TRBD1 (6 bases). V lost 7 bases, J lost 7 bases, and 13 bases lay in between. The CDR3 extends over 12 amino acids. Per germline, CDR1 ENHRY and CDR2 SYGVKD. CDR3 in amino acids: CAINKGGFEAFF. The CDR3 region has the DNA TGTGCCATCAATAAAGGGGGGTTTGAAGCTTTCTTT.

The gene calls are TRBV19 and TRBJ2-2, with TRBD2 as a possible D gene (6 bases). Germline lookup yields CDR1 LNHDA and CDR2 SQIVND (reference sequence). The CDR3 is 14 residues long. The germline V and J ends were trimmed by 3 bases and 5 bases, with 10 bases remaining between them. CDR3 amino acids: CASSMAGRTGELFF. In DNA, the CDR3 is TGTGCCAGTAGTATGGCGGGGCGGACCGGGGAGCTGTTTTTT.

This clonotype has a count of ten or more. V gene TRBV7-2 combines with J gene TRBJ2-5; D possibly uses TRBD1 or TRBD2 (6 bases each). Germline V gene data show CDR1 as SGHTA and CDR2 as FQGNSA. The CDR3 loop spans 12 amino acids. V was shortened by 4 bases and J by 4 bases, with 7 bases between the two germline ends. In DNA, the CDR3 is TGTGCCAGCAGCTGGGGGGCAGAGACCCAGTACTTC. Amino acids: CASSWGAETQYF.

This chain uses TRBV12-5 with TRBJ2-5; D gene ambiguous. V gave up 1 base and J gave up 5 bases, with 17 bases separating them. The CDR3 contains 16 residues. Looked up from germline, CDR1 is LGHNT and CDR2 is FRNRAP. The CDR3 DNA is TGTGCTAGTGGTTTGGCACGTTTTGGGTCCGCGGAGACCCAGTACTTC. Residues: CASGLARFGSAETQYF.

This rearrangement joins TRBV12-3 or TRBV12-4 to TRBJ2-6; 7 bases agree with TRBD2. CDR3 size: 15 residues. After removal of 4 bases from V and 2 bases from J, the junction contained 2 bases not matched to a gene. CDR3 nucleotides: TGTGCCAGCAGTTACGGACTAGCTGGGGCCAACGTCCTGACTTTC. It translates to CASSYGLAGANVLTF.

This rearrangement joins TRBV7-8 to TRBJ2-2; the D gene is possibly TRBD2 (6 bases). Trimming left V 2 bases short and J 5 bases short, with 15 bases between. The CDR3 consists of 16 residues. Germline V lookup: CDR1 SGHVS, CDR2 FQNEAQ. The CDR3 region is CASSLLRTTRTGELFF. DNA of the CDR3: TGTGCCAGCAGCTTACTGAGGACTACTCGAACCGGGGAGCTGTTTTTT. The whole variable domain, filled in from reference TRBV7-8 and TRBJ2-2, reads GAGVSQSPRYKVAKRGQDVALRCDPISGHVSLFWYQQALGQGPEFLTYFQNEAQLDKSGLPSDRFFAERPEGSVSTLKIQRTQQEDSAVYLCASSLLRTTRTGELFFGEGSRLTVL.

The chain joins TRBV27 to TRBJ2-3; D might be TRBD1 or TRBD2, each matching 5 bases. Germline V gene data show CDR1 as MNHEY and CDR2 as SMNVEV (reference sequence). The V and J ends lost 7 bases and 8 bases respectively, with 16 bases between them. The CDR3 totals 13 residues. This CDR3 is CASTPEAGGTQYF. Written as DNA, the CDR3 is TGTGCCAGCACCCCCGAAGCTGGGGGTACGCAGTATTTT.